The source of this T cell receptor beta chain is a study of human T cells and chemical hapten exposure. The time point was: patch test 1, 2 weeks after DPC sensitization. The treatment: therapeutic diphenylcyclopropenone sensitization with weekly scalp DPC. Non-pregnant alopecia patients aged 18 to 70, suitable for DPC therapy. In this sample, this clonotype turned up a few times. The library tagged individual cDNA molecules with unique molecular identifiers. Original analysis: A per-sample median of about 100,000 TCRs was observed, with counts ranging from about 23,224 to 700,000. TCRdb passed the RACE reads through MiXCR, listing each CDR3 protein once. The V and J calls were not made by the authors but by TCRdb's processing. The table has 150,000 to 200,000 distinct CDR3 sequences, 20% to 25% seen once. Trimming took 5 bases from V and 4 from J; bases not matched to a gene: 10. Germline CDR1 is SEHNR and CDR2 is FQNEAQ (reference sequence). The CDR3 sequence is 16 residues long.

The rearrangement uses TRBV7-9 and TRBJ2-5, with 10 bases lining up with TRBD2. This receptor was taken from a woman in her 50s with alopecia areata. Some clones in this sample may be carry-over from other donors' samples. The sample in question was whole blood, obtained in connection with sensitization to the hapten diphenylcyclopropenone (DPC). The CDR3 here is CASSPLGGLALETQYF. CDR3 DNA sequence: TGTGCCAGCAGCCCACTGGGGGGACTAGCGTTAGAGACCCAGTACTTC.